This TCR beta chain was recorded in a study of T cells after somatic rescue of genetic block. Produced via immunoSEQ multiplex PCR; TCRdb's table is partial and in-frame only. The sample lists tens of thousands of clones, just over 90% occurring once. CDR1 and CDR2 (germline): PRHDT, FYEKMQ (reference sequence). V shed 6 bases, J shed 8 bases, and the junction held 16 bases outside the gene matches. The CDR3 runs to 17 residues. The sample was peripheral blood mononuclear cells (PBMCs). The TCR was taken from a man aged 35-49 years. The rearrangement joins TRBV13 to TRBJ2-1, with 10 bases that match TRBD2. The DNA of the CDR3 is TGTGCCAGCAGTACCCGGACTAGCGGACGCCTCTTGGATGAGCAGTTCTTC. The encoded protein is CASSTRTSGRLLDEQFF.